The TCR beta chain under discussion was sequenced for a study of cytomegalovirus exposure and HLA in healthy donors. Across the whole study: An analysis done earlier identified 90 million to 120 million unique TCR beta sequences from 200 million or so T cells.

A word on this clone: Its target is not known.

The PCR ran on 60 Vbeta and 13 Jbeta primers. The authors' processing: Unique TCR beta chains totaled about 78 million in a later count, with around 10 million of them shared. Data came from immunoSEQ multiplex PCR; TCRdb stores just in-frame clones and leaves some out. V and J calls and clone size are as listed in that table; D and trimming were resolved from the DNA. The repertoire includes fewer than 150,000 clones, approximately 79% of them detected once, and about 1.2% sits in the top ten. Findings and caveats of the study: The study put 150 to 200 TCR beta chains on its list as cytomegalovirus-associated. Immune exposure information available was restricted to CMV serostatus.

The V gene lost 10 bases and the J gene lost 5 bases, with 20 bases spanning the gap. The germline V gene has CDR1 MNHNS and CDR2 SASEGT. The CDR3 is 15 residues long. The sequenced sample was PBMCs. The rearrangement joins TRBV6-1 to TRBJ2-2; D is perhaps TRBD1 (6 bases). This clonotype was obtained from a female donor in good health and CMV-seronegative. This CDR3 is CAKKSQGSGTGELFF. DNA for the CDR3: TGTGCCAAAAAATCACAGGGTAGTGGGACCGGGGAGCTGTTTTTT.